This record looks at one TCR beta chain sequence and its context. CDR1 and CDR2 (germline): MNHEY, SVGAGI. V gave up 6 bases and J gave up 2 bases, with 14 bases separating them. This CDR3 is 14 amino acids long. These data come from a study of shared clonotypes between healthy human individuals. The assay was immunoSEQ multiplex PCR, and TCRdb's table has in-frame clones only and misses some. The sample lists 2 million to 2.5 million clones; more than 90% were seen once. The specimen was naive CD4+ T cells sorted from blood. The subset was: CD45RA+ positively selected. The chain has TRBV6-5 and TRBJ2-7; tentatively, D is TRBD1 (6 bases). The TCR was taken from a man aged 18 to 35 in good health. CDR3 in amino acids: CASRRQGNTYEQYF. As DNA, the CDR3 is TGTGCCAGCAGGCGCCAGGGGAATACCTACGAGCAGTACTTC.